These T cell receptor beta chains were read from a single sample in a study of PD-1 blockade in classical Hodgkin lymphoma. Generated by immunoSEQ multiplex PCR, the TCRdb table keeps only in-frame clones and is missing some. The top ten hold 16% of the sample, which has about 28,000 clones, around three quarters seen once. Sequenced material: peripheral blood mononuclear cells (PBMCs), taken before the fourth cycle of nivolumab. The origin of the receptors is a human donor with classical Hodgkin lymphoma. Both conserved end residues are part of each CDR3. D genes are given only for firm matches. Size is stated for part of the rows, as once, few or many counts, or as a class when the clone is expanded.

clone_size: -; j_call: TRBJ2-1; v_call: TRBV7-9; d_call: TRBD2; cdr3_aa: CASSSHMGLAGGIMNEQFF; cdr3_nt: TGTGCCAGCAGCTCCCACATGGGGTTAGCGGGAGGCATTATGAATGAGCAGTTCTTC
clone_size: once; j_call: TRBJ2-7; v_call: TRBV19; d_call: -; cdr3_aa: CASGTYEQYF; cdr3_nt: TGTGCCAGTGGGACCTACGAGCAGTACTTC
clone_size: -; j_call: TRBJ2-5; v_call: TRBV4-1; d_call: TRBD1; cdr3_aa: CASSRGTGEETQYF; cdr3_nt: TGCGCCAGCAGCCGGGGGACAGGGGAAGAGACCCAGTACTTC
clone_size: -; j_call: TRBJ2-1; v_call: TRBV28; d_call: -; cdr3_aa: CASSHGVQGGQFF; cdr3_nt: TGTGCCAGCAGTCACGGGGTCCAGGGGGGGCAGTTCTTC
clone_size: -; j_call: TRBJ2-7; v_call: TRBV10-1; d_call: TRBD1; cdr3_aa: CASSELRQGTSYEQYF; cdr3_nt: TGCGCCAGCAGTGAACTCCGACAGGGGACGTCCTACGAGCAGTACTTC
clone_size: once; j_call: TRBJ2-5; v_call: TRBV5-1; d_call: -; cdr3_aa: CASSSEDAGTQYF; cdr3_nt: TGCGCCAGCAGCTCCGAGGACGCGGGGACCCAGTACTTC
clone_size: -; j_call: TRBJ1-1; v_call: TRBV28; d_call: -; cdr3_aa: CASSFSWNTEAFF; cdr3_nt: TGTGCCAGCAGTTTTTCATGGAACACTGAAGCTTTCTTT
clone_size: -; j_call: TRBJ2-7; v_call: TRBV11-2; d_call: -; cdr3_aa: CASSLHSSYEQYF; cdr3_nt: TGTGCCAGCAGCTTACACAGCTCCTACGAGCAGTACTTC
clone_size: -; j_call: TRBJ2-3; v_call: TRBV6-1; d_call: -; cdr3_aa: CASSGTVTDTQYF; cdr3_nt: TGTGCCAGCAGTGGGACAGTAACAGATACGCAGTATTTT
clone_size: -; j_call: TRBJ2-7; v_call: TRBV27; d_call: TRBD2; cdr3_aa: CASSLRKGGGAIPQYF; cdr3_nt: TGTGCCAGCAGTTTACGGAAGGGCGGGGGGGCGATCCCCCAGTACTTC
clone_size: few; j_call: TRBJ2-1; v_call: TRBV27; d_call: TRBD2; cdr3_aa: CASSLGRGLAGGPRDEQFF; cdr3_nt: TGTGCCAGCAGCTTAGGGAGGGGATTAGCGGGAGGGCCACGGGATGAGCAGTTCTTC
clone_size: -; j_call: TRBJ2-2; v_call: TRBV10-3; d_call: -; cdr3_aa: CAISVLGELFF; cdr3_nt: TGTGCCATCAGTGTCCTCGGGGAGCTGTTTTTT
clone_size: -; j_call: TRBJ1-1; v_call: TRBV18; d_call: -; cdr3_aa: CASSPAGVDTEAFF; cdr3_nt: TGTGCCAGCTCACCGGCAGGGGTGGACACTGAAGCTTTCTTT
clone_size: -; j_call: TRBJ2-1; v_call: TRBV5-1; d_call: TRBD2; cdr3_aa: CASSQLIAGPEGNEQFF; cdr3_nt: TGCGCCAGCAGCCAATTAATAGCGGGACCCGAGGGCAATGAGCAGTTCTTC
clone_size: -; j_call: TRBJ2-3; v_call: TRBV7-3; d_call: -; cdr3_aa: CASSLGGGGGDTQYF; cdr3_nt: TGTGCCAGCAGCTTAGGAGGGGGAGGAGGAGATACGCAGTATTTT
clone_size: -; j_call: TRBJ2-7; v_call: TRBV6-1; d_call: -; cdr3_aa: CASAGYEQYF; cdr3_nt: TGTGCCAGCGCGGGCTACGAGCAGTACTTC
clone_size: medium-sized; j_call: TRBJ2-1; v_call: TRBV6-4; d_call: TRBD2; cdr3_aa: CASSHLAGEGNEQFF; cdr3_nt: TGTGCCAGCAGCCACCTAGCGGGAGAGGGGAATGAGCAGTTCTTC
clone_size: -; j_call: TRBJ2-3; v_call: TRBV29-1; d_call: -; cdr3_aa: CSVEGSTDTQYF; cdr3_nt: TGCAGCGTTGAAGGTAGCACAGATACGCAGTATTTT
clone_size: -; j_call: TRBJ1-2; v_call: TRBV10-3; d_call: TRBD1; cdr3_aa: CAISRDREGYTF; cdr3_nt: TGTGCCATCAGCCGGGACAGGGAAGGCTACACCTTC
clone_size: -; j_call: TRBJ2-1; v_call: TRBV7-9; d_call: TRBD2; cdr3_aa: CASSPRLAGGWNEQFF; cdr3_nt: TGTGCCAGCAGCCCCCGACTAGCGGGAGGGTGGAATGAGCAGTTCTTC
clone_size: -; j_call: TRBJ1-2; v_call: TRBV20-1; d_call: -; cdr3_aa: CSASYGYTF; cdr3_nt: TGCAGTGCTAGTTATGGCTACACCTTC
clone_size: -; j_call: TRBJ2-7; v_call: TRBV6-5; d_call: -; cdr3_aa: CASSYSGVDYEQYF; cdr3_nt: TGTGCCAGCAGTTACTCTGGGGTGGACTACGAGCAGTACTTC
clone_size: -; j_call: TRBJ2-1; v_call: TRBV4-2; d_call: TRBD2; cdr3_aa: CASSLETSGIRPQFF; cdr3_nt: TGTGCCAGCAGCTTAGAGACTAGCGGGATCCGACCGCAGTTCTTC
clone_size: once; j_call: TRBJ1-2; v_call: TRBV29-1; d_call: TRBD1; cdr3_aa: CSARDSNYGYTF; cdr3_nt: TGCAGCGCACGGGACAGTAACTATGGCTACACCTTC
clone_size: -; j_call: TRBJ2-7; v_call: TRBV9; d_call: -; cdr3_aa: CASSVGAEYSYEQYF; cdr3_nt: TGTGCCAGCAGCGTAGGCGCGGAGTACTCCTACGAGCAGTACTTC
clone_size: -; j_call: TRBJ1-5; v_call: TRBV2; d_call: -; cdr3_aa: CASSGGGGNQPQHF; cdr3_nt: TGTGCCAGCAGTGGAGGCGGGGGCAATCAGCCCCAGCATTTT
clone_size: -; j_call: TRBJ2-1; v_call: TRBV6-5; d_call: -; cdr3_aa: CASSRERTYNEQFF; cdr3_nt: TGTGCCAGCAGCCGGGAGCGCACTTACAATGAGCAGTTCTTC
clone_size: -; j_call: TRBJ1-5; v_call: TRBV2; d_call: -; cdr3_aa: CASSSLYSNQPQHF; cdr3_nt: TGTGCCAGCTCAAGCTTGTATAGCAATCAGCCCCAGCATTTT
clone_size: -; j_call: TRBJ2-1; v_call: TRBV14; d_call: TRBD2; cdr3_aa: CASSTLTSGYNEQFF; cdr3_nt: TGTGCCAGCAGCACCCTGACTAGCGGTTACAATGAGCAGTTCTTC
clone_size: once; j_call: TRBJ2-1; v_call: TRBV7-9; d_call: -; cdr3_aa: CASSSRLASSYNEQFF; cdr3_nt: TGTGCCAGCAGCTCTAGATTGGCTAGCTCCTACAATGAGCAGTTCTTC
clone_size: -; j_call: TRBJ2-7; v_call: TRBV10-3; d_call: TRBD1; cdr3_aa: CAISEGRGHGEQYF; cdr3_nt: TGTGCCATCAGTGAGGGCAGGGGGCATGGCGAGCAGTACTTC
clone_size: -; j_call: TRBJ1-2; v_call: TRBV29-1; d_call: TRBD1; cdr3_aa: CSVAPDRGVDGYTF; cdr3_nt: TGCAGCGTTGCCCCGGACAGGGGGGTTGATGGCTACACCTTC
clone_size: -; j_call: TRBJ1-5; v_call: TRBV28; d_call: -; cdr3_aa: CASRSGNQPQHF; cdr3_nt: TGTGCCAGCAGGTCTGGCAATCAGCCCCAGCATTTT
clone_size: -; j_call: TRBJ1-1; v_call: TRBV10-2; d_call: -; cdr3_aa: CASSESLELEAFF; cdr3_nt: TGCGCCAGCAGTGAGTCCCTAGAGCTAGAAGCTTTCTTT
clone_size: once; j_call: TRBJ2-7; v_call: TRBV6-1; d_call: TRBD1; cdr3_aa: CASSTTGGYYGQYF; cdr3_nt: TGTGCCAGCAGTACGACAGGGGGCTACTACGGGCAGTACTTC
clone_size: -; j_call: TRBJ1-4; v_call: TRBV6-1; d_call: -; cdr3_aa: CASSEALRQIATNEKLFF; cdr3_nt: TGTGCCAGCAGTGAAGCGCTCAGACAGATTGCAACTAATGAAAAACTGTTTTTT
clone_size: -; j_call: TRBJ2-2; v_call: TRBV19; d_call: TRBD2; cdr3_aa: CASRENRPGLAGGTGELFF; cdr3_nt: TGTGCCAGCAGAGAAAATCGTCCGGGACTAGCGGGAGGGACCGGGGAGCTGTTTTTT
clone_size: once; j_call: TRBJ2-7; v_call: TRBV11-3; d_call: -; cdr3_aa: CASSLGQGGEQYF; cdr3_nt: TGTGCCAGCAGCTTGGGCCAGGGGGGCGAGCAGTACTTC
clone_size: -; j_call: TRBJ2-3; v_call: TRBV28; d_call: -; cdr3_aa: CASSYLAPTDTQYF; cdr3_nt: TGTGCCAGCAGTTACCTAGCCCCCACAGATACGCAGTATTTT
clone_size: -; j_call: TRBJ2-7; v_call: TRBV5-1; d_call: -; cdr3_aa: CASSFGTGTPSYEQYF; cdr3_nt: TGCGCCAGCAGCTTCGGTACCGGGACACCCTCCTACGAGCAGTACTTC
clone_size: few; j_call: TRBJ2-3; v_call: TRBV2; d_call: -; cdr3_aa: CASSGYRQSFTDTQYF; cdr3_nt: TGTGCCAGCAGTGGTTACAGGCAATCCTTCACAGATACGCAGTATTTT
clone_size: -; j_call: TRBJ1-1; v_call: TRBV11-2; d_call: -; cdr3_aa: CASSLVPGNTEAFF; cdr3_nt: TGTGCCAGCAGCTTAGTTCCCGGGAACACTGAAGCTTTCTTT
clone_size: -; j_call: TRBJ1-5; v_call: TRBV29-1; d_call: -; cdr3_aa: CSVEKSGSSNQPQHF; cdr3_nt: TGCAGCGTTGAAAAGTCAGGGAGTAGCAATCAGCCCCAGCATTTT
clone_size: -; j_call: TRBJ2-1; v_call: TRBV18; d_call: -; cdr3_aa: CASSSLMGTQGTQFF; cdr3_nt: TGTGCCAGCTCCTCATTAATGGGAACACAGGGTACCCAGTTCTTC
clone_size: -; j_call: TRBJ2-7; v_call: TRBV28; d_call: TRBD2; cdr3_aa: CASSLTQGTSGYEQYF; cdr3_nt: TGTGCCAGCAGTTTAACTCAAGGGACTAGCGGTTACGAGCAGTACTTC
clone_size: -; j_call: TRBJ1-4; v_call: TRBV7-9; d_call: -; cdr3_aa: CASRRGGEKLFF; cdr3_nt: TGTGCCAGCAGACGAGGTGGCGAAAAACTGTTTTTT
clone_size: few; j_call: TRBJ2-1; v_call: TRBV7-2; d_call: TRBD2; cdr3_aa: CASSLAVGLAGVSYNEQFF; cdr3_nt: TGTGCCAGCAGCTTAGCGGTTGGGCTAGCGGGCGTCTCCTACAATGAGCAGTTCTTC
clone_size: -; j_call: TRBJ2-7; v_call: TRBV4-1; d_call: -; cdr3_aa: CASSQVEGDSYEQYF; cdr3_nt: TGCGCCAGCAGCCAAGTCGAGGGGGACTCCTACGAGCAGTACTTC
clone_size: once; j_call: TRBJ2-5; v_call: TRBV18; d_call: TRBD1; cdr3_aa: CASSPRTGTYQETQYF; cdr3_nt: TGTGCCAGCTCACCCCGGACAGGGACCTACCAAGAGACCCAGTACTTC
clone_size: -; j_call: TRBJ2-7; v_call: TRBV5-4; d_call: -; cdr3_aa: CASRRGPSGSSYEQYF; cdr3_nt: TGTGCCAGCAGACGGGGCCCCAGCGGAAGCTCCTACGAGCAGTACTTC
clone_size: -; j_call: TRBJ2-3; v_call: TRBV19; d_call: -; cdr3_aa: CASRERGTDTQYF; cdr3_nt: TGTGCCAGTAGGGAGCGGGGCACAGATACGCAGTATTTT
clone_size: -; j_call: TRBJ2-7; v_call: TRBV7-8; d_call: -; cdr3_aa: CASSLRTPPPRTTLYYEQYF; cdr3_nt: TGTGCCAGCAGCTTACGGACCCCACCGCCCAGGACAACCCTATACTACGAGCAGTACTTC
clone_size: -; j_call: TRBJ1-4; v_call: TRBV7-2; d_call: -; cdr3_aa: CASSLEGRGGNEKLFF; cdr3_nt: TGTGCCAGCAGCTTAGAAGGAAGAGGGGGTAATGAAAAACTGTTTTTT
clone_size: -; j_call: TRBJ2-2; v_call: TRBV5-1; d_call: TRBD1; cdr3_aa: CASSLGGQGPNTGELFF; cdr3_nt: TGCGCCAGCAGCTTGGGGGGACAGGGACCGAACACCGGGGAGCTGTTTTTT
clone_size: -; j_call: TRBJ1-5; v_call: TRBV28; d_call: -; cdr3_aa: CASSFFPGGPQHF; cdr3_nt: TGTGCCAGCAGTTTTTTCCCCGGAGGGCCCCAGCATTTT
clone_size: few; j_call: TRBJ2-7; v_call: TRBV6-5; d_call: TRBD1; cdr3_aa: CASSYETGAAYEQYF; cdr3_nt: TGTGCCAGCAGTTACGAGACAGGGGCTGCCTACGAGCAGTACTTC
clone_size: -; j_call: TRBJ2-7; v_call: TRBV7-2; d_call: TRBD2; cdr3_aa: CASSFIPSGSEAYEQYF; cdr3_nt: TGTGCCAGCAGCTTTATCCCTAGCGGGAGTGAGGCCTACGAGCAGTACTTC
clone_size: -; j_call: TRBJ2-7; v_call: TRBV19; d_call: -; cdr3_aa: CASSPHTLTVSYEQYF; cdr3_nt: TGTGCCAGTAGTCCCCACACTCTGACGGTTTCCTACGAGCAGTACTTC
clone_size: -; j_call: TRBJ2-3; v_call: TRBV5-1; d_call: TRBD1; cdr3_aa: CASSLEDRGLTDTQYF; cdr3_nt: TGCGCCAGCAGCTTGGAGGACAGGGGGCTTACAGATACGCAGTATTTT